This T cell receptor (beta chain) emerged from a study of T cell responses to AZD1222 COVID-19 vaccine. Overall study context: Analyses pooled second doses at about 4 or about 12 weeks.

The CDR3 runs 12 residues. Germline CDR1 reads GTSNPN; CDR2 reads SVGIG (reference sequence). The V gene lost 3 bases and the J gene lost 10 bases, with 13 bases spanning the gap. Sequencing used immunoSEQ multiplex PCR; TCRdb keeps in-frame clones, though not all of them. This table has 140,000 to 150,000 clones, under 95% appearing once. Study-level findings and limits: Only 5 or 6 AZD1222 recipients tested seropositive at baseline.

Notes on this clone: Its target is unknown.

This receptor was identified in an adult in good health. The sample consisted of peripheral blood, taken on day 0 of AZD1222 vaccination. This chain joins TRBV30 and TRBJ2-1; D remains unclear. CDR3 bases: TGTGCCTGGAGCCATGCTGTCTGGGAGCAGTTCTTC. This sequence encodes CAWSHAVWEQFF.